This record covers a single T cell receptor beta chain. The data were taken from a study of T cells in Graves' hyperthyroidism and ophthalmopathy. The CDR3 covers 14 residues. Per germline, CDR1 MNHEY and CDR2 SVGEGT. Trimming stripped 5 bases from V and 5 bases from J, with 15 bases between. Template material for amplifying TCR beta CDR3 regions consisted of RNA transcripts. HTBI primers drove first-round RT-PCR of the TCR CDR3. TCRdb re-analysed the multiplex PCR reads in MiXCR, keeping a single row per CDR3 protein. The repertoire holds 200,000 to 250,000 distinct CDR3 sequences, with approximately 23% as singletons.

What was sequenced was blood. The rearrangement links TRBV6-2 or TRBV6-3 to TRBJ2-5; D might be TRBD2 (5 bases). The sequence derives from a woman aged 40 to 50 with Graves' ophthalmopathy. CDR3 sequence (DNA): TGTGCCAGCAGTCCCGGCAGCGGCCAGGAGACCCAGTACTTC. Its protein is CASSPGSGQETQYF.